This section outlines one TCR beta chain sequence together with its context. Its specificity is not known. The sample is drawn from a study of cytomegalovirus exposure and HLA in healthy donors. Study observations and caveats: Whilst most TCR sequences proved rare, a subset of public TCRs occurred across many donors.

CDR3 length: 15 amino acids. Trimming at V came to 5 bases and at J to 3 bases, leaving 5 bases not matched to a gene. CDR1 and CDR2 from the germline V gene are MNHEY and SMNVEV (reference sequence). This table comes from immunoSEQ multiplex PCR, and its TCRdb copy is limited to in-frame clones, with some not included. The data contain some 120,000 clones, about 90% of them singletons. A roughly 130-subject validation cohort, separate from the approximately 610-subject first cohort, supplied the donors. The sample was PBMCs. The source is a man aged 25-45 years in good health and CMV-seronegative. The J gene is TRBJ2-4, the V gene TRBV27, with 9 bases identical to TRBD1. The CDR3: CASSPTGGGKNIQYF. The CDR3 nucleotides read TGTGCCAGCAGTCCGACAGGGGGAGGCAAAAACATTCAGTACTTC.